This TCR beta chain was sequenced during a study of blood T cell repertoires in COVID-19 (TCRdb year 2020). In the study overall: The collaborator samples originated in the United States, Italy and Spain and spanned the acute and convalescent phases of COVID-19. The prospective study material was composed of cDNA or gDNA derived from T cells, B-cell-depleted T cells, or PBMCs. Deeply sampled blood TCRbeta repertoires from subjects exposed to, actively infected with, or recovered from COVID-19 were included in the dataset. The repertoires were released in a freely available public database intended as a resource for research on the immune response to SARS-CoV-2. Samples came from the ongoing ImmuneRACE study (first 160 participants) plus 1,254 subjects from 6 global collaborators. A de-identified subject ID, COVID-19 status, age in years and sex were almost always included in the sample metadata. Where HLA class I and class II types were available, the types were taken from metadata supplied by the sample provider, not from assay-based typing. Overall study outcomes, separate from this receptor: The quantity of clinical and demographic metadata differed by source and by participant and was supplied without curation.

TCRbeta CDR3 regions were amplified from genomic DNA using the immunoSEQ Assay, a bias-controlled multiplex PCR. The authors' analysis ran thus. Nucleated cell counts per sample were estimated from amplification of reference gene primers within the assay. Sequence reads were collapsed and filtered to measure the absolute abundance of every unique TCRbeta CDR3 rearrangement. For each sample, productive Simpson clonality was calculated as the square root of Simpson's diversity index over productive rearrangements. Entries here come from immuneACCESS through TCRdb and include only in-frame sequences with V and J called. Some clones fail to appear in such tables; in the studies checked, an unresolved V gene covers under half of the shortfall, and the cause of the remainder is unknown. V, J and clone size were drawn from that table, and D and trimming were deduced from the DNA. Counted in this sample were 150,000 to 200,000 clones; about 88% of them appeared once. Around 7% of the sample comes from the top ten.

Details on this clone: There is no known antigen for this receptor. It has no much larger one-base neighbor in the sample; base qualities were not kept.

The germline V gene specifies MNHEY as CDR1 and SVGEGT as CDR2. Relative to germline, V is 4 bases shorter and J is 2 bases shorter, with 17 bases between their ends. The CDR3, cysteine through phenylalanine, is 16 amino acids long. The DNA shown is the 48-base CDR3, in frame from base 1. Whole blood was collected in K2EDTA tubes by collaborating institutions according to the institutions' own protocols. For TCRbeta analysis, collaborators shipped samples as frozen whole blood, isolated PBMCs, or DNA extracted from either of those sample types. This sequence originates from a woman older than 75 in a cohort sampled during active or convalescent COVID-19. The sample consisted of peripheral blood. This chain joins TRBV6-2 or TRBV6-3 to TRBJ2-5; 6 matching bases give a weak D call of TRBD1. The encoded CDR3 is CASSSLGEQGQETQYF. The sequenced DNA is TGTGCCAGCAGTTCGCTTGGGGAGCAGGGGCAAGAGACCCAGTACTTC.